What follows are 7 T cell receptor beta chains derived from one specimen sequenced in a study. Using its own MiXCR run on the reads, TCRdb lists one record per CDR3 protein. The table has roughly 15,000 distinct CDR3 sequences, around 32% seen once. The source material was blood. The receptors shown here come from a human donor.

This clonotype was observed many times. The V and J genes are TRBV29-1 and TRBJ2-7; TRBD1 agrees at 8 bases. From germline, CDR1 is SQVTM and CDR2 ANQGSEA. This CDR3 region has 12 residues. The trim removed 7 bases at V and 7 bases at J, leaving 9 bases unmatched. CDR3 coding DNA: TGCAGCGCGGGCGGGGACAGGCCTGAGCAGTACTTC. Its translation is CSAGGDRPEQYF.

In its sample, this clonotype is medium-sized. The rearrangement uses TRBV12-3 or TRBV12-4 and TRBJ2-3, with unresolved D. V lost 5 bases to trimming and J lost 0 bases, with 3 bases between them. This CDR3 contains 12 residues. CDR3 DNA: TGTGCCAGCAGTCAGAGCACAGATACGCAGTATTTT. It specifies CASSQSTDTQYF.

The chain recombines TRBV4-2 with TRBJ2-1; 13 nucleotides align to TRBD2. The germline V gene encodes CDR1 LGHNA and CDR2 YNFKEQ. The CDR3 extends over 17 amino acids. With V trimmed by 1 base and J by 2 bases, 2 bases remained unmatched. The CDR3 spells CASSQGGLAGPYNEQFF. The CDR3, as DNA: TGTGCCAGCAGCCAAGGGGGACTAGCGGGACCCTACAATGAGCAGTTCTTC.

This clonotype was seen ten or more times. V and J are TRBV4-2 and TRBJ1-6; D is possibly TRBD1 (5 bases). The CDR3 consists of 15 residues. Germline V CDR1 and CDR2: LGHNA, YNFKEQ. Trimming pared 1 base from V and 6 bases from J, leaving 10 bases between. Here the CDR3 reads CASSQAPGGNSPLHF. As DNA, the CDR3 is TGTGCCAGCAGCCAAGCCCCTGGGGGTAATTCACCCCTCCACTTT.

This clonotype was detected ten times or more. The chain uses TRBV4-3 and TRBJ1-1; D gene ambiguous. V was clipped by 2 bases and J by 0 bases, with 7 bases between them. Germline CDR1 and CDR2: LGHNA and YSLEER. This CDR3 contains 14 residues. In nucleotides, the CDR3 is TGCGCCAGCAGCCAACTACGGGTGAACACTGAAGCTTTCTTT. Protein product: CASSQLRVNTEAFF.

The chain couples TRBV6-4 to TRBJ1-3, with D tentatively TRBD1 (5 bases). V dropped 4 bases and J dropped 3 bases, with 13 bases sitting between them. This CDR3 region has 15 residues. Germline V gene sequence: CDR1 MRHNA, CDR2 SNTAGT. In DNA form, the CDR3 reads TGTGCCAGCAGTGCTAGAGTAGGGGTTGGAAACACCATATATTTT. This translates into CASSARVGVGNTIYF.

This clonotype was observed many times. Since no conserved phenylalanine or tryptophan closes the CDR3, a read error is the likely cause. Because the CDR3's place on the DNA is in doubt, the DNA is left out and the CDR3 is given as listed by TCRdb. The rearrangement uses TRBV28 and TRBJ1-6. Per germline, CDR1 MDHEN and CDR2 SYDVKM. A total of 11 residues make up the CDR3, ends included. CDR3 residues: CASSSISGRHG.